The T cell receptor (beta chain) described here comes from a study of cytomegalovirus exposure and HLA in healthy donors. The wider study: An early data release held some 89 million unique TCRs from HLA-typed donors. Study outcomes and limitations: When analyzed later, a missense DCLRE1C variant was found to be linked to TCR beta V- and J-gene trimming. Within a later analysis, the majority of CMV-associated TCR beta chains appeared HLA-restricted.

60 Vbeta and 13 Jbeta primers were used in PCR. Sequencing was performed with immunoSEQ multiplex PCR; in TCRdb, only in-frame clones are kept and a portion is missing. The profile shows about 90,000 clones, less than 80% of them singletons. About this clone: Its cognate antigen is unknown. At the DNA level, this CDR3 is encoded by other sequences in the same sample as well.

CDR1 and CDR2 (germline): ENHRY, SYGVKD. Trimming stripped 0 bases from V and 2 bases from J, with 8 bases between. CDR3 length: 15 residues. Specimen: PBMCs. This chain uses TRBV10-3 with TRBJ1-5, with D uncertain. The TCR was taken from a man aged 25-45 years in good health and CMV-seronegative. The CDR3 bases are TGTGCCATCAGTGAGTCTGGGCAGGGCAATCAGCCCCAGCATTTT. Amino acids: CAISESGQGNQPQHF.